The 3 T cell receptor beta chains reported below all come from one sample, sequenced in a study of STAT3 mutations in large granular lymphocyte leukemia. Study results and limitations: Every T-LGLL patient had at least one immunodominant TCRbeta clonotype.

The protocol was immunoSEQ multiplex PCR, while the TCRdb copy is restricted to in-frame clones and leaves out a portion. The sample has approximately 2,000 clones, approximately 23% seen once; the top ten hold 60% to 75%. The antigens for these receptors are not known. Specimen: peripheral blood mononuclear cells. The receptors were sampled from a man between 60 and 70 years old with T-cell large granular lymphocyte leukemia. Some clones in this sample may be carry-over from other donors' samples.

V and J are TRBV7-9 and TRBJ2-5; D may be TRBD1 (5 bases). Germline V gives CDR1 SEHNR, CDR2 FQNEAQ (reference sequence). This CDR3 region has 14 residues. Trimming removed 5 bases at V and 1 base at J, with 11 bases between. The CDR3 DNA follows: TGTGCCAGCAGCCCCCAGGGATTCCAAGAGACCCAGTACTTC. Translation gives CASSPQGFQETQYF.

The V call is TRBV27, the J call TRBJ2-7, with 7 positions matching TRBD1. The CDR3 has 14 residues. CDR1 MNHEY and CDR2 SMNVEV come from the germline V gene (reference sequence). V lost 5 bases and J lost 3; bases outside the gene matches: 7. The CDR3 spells CASSPQGPSYEQYV. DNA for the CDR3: TGTGCCAGCAGTCCACAGGGGCCTAGCTACGAGCAGTACGTC.

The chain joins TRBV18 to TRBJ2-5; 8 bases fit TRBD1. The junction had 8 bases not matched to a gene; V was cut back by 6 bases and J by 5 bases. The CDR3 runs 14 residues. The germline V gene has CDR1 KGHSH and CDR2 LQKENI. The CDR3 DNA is TGTGCCAGCTCCCGGACAGGGATGGTCGAGACCCAGTACTTC. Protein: CASSRTGMVETQYF.